This paragraph reports one T cell receptor (beta chain). Its antigen is as yet unknown. V lost 0 bases and J 8 bases, leaving 26 bases between the germline ends. The CDR3 contains 17 residues. CDR1 DFQATT and CDR2 SNEGSKA come from the germline V gene (reference sequence). The source of the sample is a study of T cells in Graves' hyperthyroidism and ophthalmopathy. Study-level points and caveats: Most expanded thyroid clonotypes above 0.001 also appeared in blood.

The source of the PBMCs was about 10 ml of fresh peripheral blood. RNA transcripts served as the template for amplifying TCR beta CDR3 regions. HTBI primers were the set used in a first-round RT-PCR of the TCR CDR3. TCRdb re-derived calls from the multiplex PCR reads in MiXCR, one entry per CDR3 protein. This table has hundreds of thousands of distinct CDR3 sequences, under 25% appearing once. The chain combines TRBV20-1 with TRBJ2-7; D ambiguous. Sequencing input: blood. The TCR comes from a man aged 30 to 39 with Graves' ophthalmopathy. The CDR3 DNA is TGCAGTGCTAGAGATAGGGCGATGGCAGGAAGACTCCGTAAGCAGTACTTC. It codes for CSARDRAMAGRLRKQYF.